This T cell receptor (beta chain) was recovered during a study of T cell changes during pregnancy in multiple sclerosis. V gave up 0 bases and J gave up 0 bases; unmatched junction bases: 6. Looked up from germline, CDR1 is SGHRS and CDR2 is YFSETQ. There are 17 residues in the CDR3. Clones were read by immunoSEQ multiplex PCR, and TCRdb kept only the in-frame ones, dropping some. The table lists roughly 22,000 clones, 88% of them singletons. The clonotype was recovered from a female donor in good health, enrolled as a control in a pregnancy study. The material was CD4+ T cells from peripheral blood mononuclear cells, obtained in the first trimester of pregnancy. The rearrangement joins TRBV5-1 to TRBJ2-7; TRBD2 matches at 10 bases. As DNA, the CDR3 is TGCGCCAGCAGCTTGGAGCGGACTAGCGGTTACTCCTACGAGCAGTACTTC. It codes for CASSLERTSGYSYEQYF.